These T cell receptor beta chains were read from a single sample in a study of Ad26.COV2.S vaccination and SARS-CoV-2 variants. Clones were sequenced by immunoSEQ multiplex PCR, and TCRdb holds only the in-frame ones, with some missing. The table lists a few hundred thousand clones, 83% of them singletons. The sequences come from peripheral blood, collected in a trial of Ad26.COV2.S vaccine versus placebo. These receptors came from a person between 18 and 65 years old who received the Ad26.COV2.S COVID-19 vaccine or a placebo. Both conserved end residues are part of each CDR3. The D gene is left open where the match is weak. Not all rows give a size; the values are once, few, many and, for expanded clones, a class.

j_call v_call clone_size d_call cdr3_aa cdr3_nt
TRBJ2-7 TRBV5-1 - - CANLGRPYEQYF TGCGCCAACTTAGGTCGTCCCTACGAGCAGTACTTC
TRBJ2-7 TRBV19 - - CASKARGPYEQYF TGTGCCAGTAAGGCGCGGGGCCCCTACGAGCAGTACTTC
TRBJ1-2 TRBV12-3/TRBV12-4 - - CASSLSVSGYTF TGTGCCAGCAGTTTGTCAGTCTCCGGCTACACCTTC
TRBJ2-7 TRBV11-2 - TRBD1 CASSFDRGTLEQYF TGTGCCAGCAGCTTCGACAGGGGGACTCTCGAGCAGTACTTC
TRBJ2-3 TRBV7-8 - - CASSSERVPDTQYF TGTGCCAGCAGCTCAGAGAGGGTCCCAGATACGCAGTATTTT
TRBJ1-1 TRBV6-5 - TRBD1 CASSRSLQGGTEAFF TGTGCCAGCAGCCGATCTCTACAGGGGGGCACTGAAGCTTTCTTT
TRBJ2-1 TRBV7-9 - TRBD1 CASSRDRGASSYNEQFF TGTGCCAGCAGCCGGGACAGGGGCGCCAGCTCCTACAATGAGCAGTTCTTC
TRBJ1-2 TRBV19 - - CASSISPPVKFPGYTF TGTGCCAGTAGTATCTCCCCTCCGGTTAAGTTCCCTGGCTACACCTTC
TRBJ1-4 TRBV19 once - CASSSRALATNEKLFF TGTGCCAGTAGTAGTAGGGCACTTGCAACTAATGAAAAACTGTTTTTT
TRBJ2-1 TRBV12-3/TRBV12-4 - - CASSLTRNEQFF TGTGCCAGCAGTCTGACTAGGAATGAGCAGTTCTTC
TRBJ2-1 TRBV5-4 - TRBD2 CASSLFPGLAVNSEQFF TGTGCCAGCAGCTTGTTCCCGGGACTAGCGGTTAATTCGGAGCAGTTCTTC
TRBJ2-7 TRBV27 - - CASSAGQLYYEQYF TGTGCCAGCAGCGCGGGACAGCTATACTACGAGCAGTACTTC
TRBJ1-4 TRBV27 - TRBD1 CASSRDRGGNEKLFF TGTGCCAGCAGCCGAGACAGGGGTGGGAATGAAAAACTGTTTTTT
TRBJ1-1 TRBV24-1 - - CATKGITNTEAFF TGTGCCACCAAGGGCATCACGAACACTGAAGCTTTCTTT